This T cell receptor (beta chain) was captured in a study of blood T cell repertoires in COVID-19. Overall study context: Acute and convalescent COVID-19 specimens originated in the United States, Italy and Spain. T cells, B-cell-depleted T cells, or PBMCs provided the cDNA or gDNA that served as material.

As originally analysed: By means of reference gene primer amplification, nucleated cell counts were estimated. The protocol was immunoSEQ multiplex PCR, while the TCRdb copy is restricted to in-frame clones and leaves out a portion. The V and J calls and clone size are taken from that table; D and trimming were inferred from the DNA. The sample lists approximately 210,000 clones; approximately 87% were seen once. This CDR3 spans 14 amino acids. Germline V CDR1 and CDR2: MDHEN, SYDVKM. Trimming removed 6 bases at V and 4 bases at J, with 15 bases between. The rearrangement links TRBV28 to TRBJ2-5; possible D gene TRBD1, 6 bases. The clonotype comes from a woman between 65 and 79 years old with active or convalescent COVID-19. The sequenced sample consisted of peripheral blood. The CDR3 is CASRSTGQGETQYF. Here the CDR3 DNA reads TGTGCCAGCAGGTCAACAGGGCAGGGAGAGACCCAGTACTTC.